This record looks at one TCR beta chain sequence and its context. The same CDR3 arises from other DNA sequences in this sample as well. Clones were read by immunoSEQ multiplex PCR, and TCRdb kept only the in-frame ones, dropping some. The data show tens of thousands of clones, approximately 86% seen once. The sample is drawn from a study of OX40 agonist ivuxolimab in advanced cancers. Study as a whole: Having had anti-PD-1, anti-PD-L1 or anti-CTLA-4 therapy before was allowed, and approximately 40% had some.

The TCR sequence derives from an adult with an advanced solid tumor such as melanoma, head and neck, liver or kidney cancer. The specimen comprised CD4+ or CD8+ T cells sorted from blood, sampled in a trial of the OX40 agonist ivuxolimab.

Written as DNA, the CDR3 is TGTGCCAGCAGTAAGCGGGAGGGAGAGACCCAGTACTTC. Translating gives CASSKREGETQYF. V is TRBV7-3 and J is TRBJ2-5; 10 nucleotides line up with TRBD2. The CDR3 sequence is 13 residues long. With V trimmed by 6 bases and J by 4 bases, 2 bases remained unmatched. Germline V CDR1 and CDR2: SGHTA, FQGTGA.